This TCR beta chain was profiled in a study of shared clonotypes between healthy human individuals. CD8 cells classed as naive were CD45RO-negative and positively selected for CCR7, excluding terminally differentiated effector memory CD45RA+ cells. Nashville, Tennessee was home to all donors, who were Caucasian adults. This CDR3 has 12 residues. Trimming removed 5 bases from V and 6 bases from J, with 10 bases in between. CDR1 is SEHNR and CDR2 is FQNEAQ in the germline V gene (reference sequence). Sequenced by immunoSEQ multiplex PCR; TCRdb stores in-frame clones only, minus some. The profile shows about 1.9 million clones, just over 90% of them singletons.

The sample taken for sequencing was naive CD8+ T cells from PBMCs. The chain combines TRBV7-9 with TRBJ1-1, with TRBD1 as a possible D gene (6 bases). This sequence was found in a man between 18 and 29 years old in good health. Some clones in this sample may be carry-over from other donors' samples. The CDR3 spells CASSGDRPEAFF. The CDR3, as DNA: TGTGCCAGCAGCGGTGACAGGCCTGAAGCTTTCTTT.